These 8 T cell receptor beta chains were all obtained from the same sample, sequenced in a study of T cells in localized non-small cell lung cancer (TCRdb year 2020). The protocol used for the library was the immunoSEQ multiplex PCR assay. Sourced from immuneACCESS, this table was stored by TCRdb with only in-frame sequences that have V and J called. A share of the clones is absent; for the studies checked, an unresolved V gene accounts for under half, and the remainder has no known explanation. This sample is represented by roughly 72,000 clones; roughly 90% of them were singletons. Together, the top ten hold roughly 22% of the sample. Here the sequenced sample was peripheral blood, taken before any cancer treatment. These receptors were obtained from a male donor older than 55 with stage III squamous cell lung carcinoma.

This clone came up once. The chain combines TRBV25-1 with TRBJ2-6; the D is unclear. CDR1 is MGHDK and CDR2 is SYGVNS in the germline V gene. The V gene lost 8 bases and the J gene lost 0 bases, with 11 bases spanning the gap. The CDR3 has 15 amino acids. CDR3 coding DNA: TGTGCCAGCGGCCCGACATCCTCTGGGGCCAACGTCCTGACTTTC. Translating gives CASGPTSSGANVLTF.

The V gene is TRBV2, the J gene TRBJ1-5; D is unresolved. V was clipped by 6 bases and J by 1 base, with 16 bases between them. This CDR3 region has 16 residues. Germline loops: CDR1 SNHLY, CDR2 FYNNEI. CDR3 loop: CASSPSEVTSNQPQHF. CDR3 sequence (DNA): TGTGCCAGCAGCCCGTCAGAGGTAACAAGCAATCAGCCCCAGCATTTT.

The V gene is TRBV5-1, the J gene TRBJ2-5, with 11 bases fitting TRBD1. Losses at the gene ends were 0 bases for V and 7 bases for J; bases not matched to a gene: 8. The CDR3 runs 16 residues. Looked up from germline, CDR1 is SGHRS and CDR2 is YFSETQ. The CDR3 here is CASSLVGQGVQRTQYF. The CDR3 coding sequence is TGCGCCAGCAGCTTGGTGGGACAGGGGGTCCAAAGGACCCAGTACTTC.

The chain recombines TRBV9 with TRBJ1-1; D possibly corresponds to TRBD1 (6 bases). Trimming took 4 bases from V and 0 from J, leaving 13 bases between them. Germline V gene sequence: CDR1 SGDLS, CDR2 YYNGEE. This CDR3 spans 15 amino acids. The CDR3 spells CASSLADSMNTEAFF. For the CDR3, the DNA is TGTGCCAGCAGCTTGGCGGACAGCATGAACACTGAAGCTTTCTTT.

J is TRBJ1-5 and V is TRBV18, with D tentatively TRBD1 (5 bases). V was pared by 6 bases and J by 6 bases, with 15 bases between. The CDR3 contains 14 residues. The germline V gene encodes CDR1 KGHSH and CDR2 LQKENI. The CDR3 DNA sequence: TGTGCCAGCTCGGAAAGACAGTACGGTCAGCCCCAGCATTTT. Translated, it gives CASSERQYGQPQHF.

This chain links TRBV28 with TRBJ2-4, with 10 bases matching TRBD1. Germline V gene data show CDR1 as MDHEN and CDR2 as SYDVKM. The CDR3 runs 14 residues. V shed 4 bases and J 9 bases; nucleotides not matched to a gene: 6. The CDR3: CASSYRTGGGIQYF. The DNA for the CDR3 is TGTGCCAGCAGTTACCGGACAGGGGGAGGCATTCAGTACTTC.

The chain employs TRBV18 and TRBJ2-3; D remains unclear. The CDR3 has 13 residues. V was clipped by 0 bases and J by 5 bases, with 6 bases between them. Germline V gives CDR1 KGHSH, CDR2 LQKENI. CDR3 in DNA: TGTGCCAGCTCACCACCTGTCAGAGATACGCAGTATTTT. Its translation: CASSPPVRDTQYF.

The rearrangement links TRBV6-1 to TRBJ1-6, with TRBD1 matching over 7 bases. Germline CDR1 MNHNS, CDR2 SASEGT. This CDR3 region has 15 residues. Losses at the gene ends were 7 bases for V and 8 bases for J; bases not matched to a gene: 11. The CDR3 DNA reads TGTGCCAGCATCTTAGCGTCGGGACAGCATTCACCCCTCCACTTT. Translating gives CASILASGQHSPLHF.